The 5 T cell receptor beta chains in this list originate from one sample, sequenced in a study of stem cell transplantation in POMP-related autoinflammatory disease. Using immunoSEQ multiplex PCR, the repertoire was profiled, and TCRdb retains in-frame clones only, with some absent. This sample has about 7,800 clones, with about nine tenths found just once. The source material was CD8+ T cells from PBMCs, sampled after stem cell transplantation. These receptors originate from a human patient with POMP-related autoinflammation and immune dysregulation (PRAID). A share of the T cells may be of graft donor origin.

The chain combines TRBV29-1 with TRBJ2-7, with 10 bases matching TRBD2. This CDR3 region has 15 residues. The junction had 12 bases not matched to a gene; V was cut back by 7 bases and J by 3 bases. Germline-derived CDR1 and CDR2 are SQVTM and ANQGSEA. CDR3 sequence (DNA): TGCAGCGCTACTCGGCTAGCGGGGGTTTTCTACGAGCAGTACTTC. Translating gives CSATRLAGVFYEQYF.

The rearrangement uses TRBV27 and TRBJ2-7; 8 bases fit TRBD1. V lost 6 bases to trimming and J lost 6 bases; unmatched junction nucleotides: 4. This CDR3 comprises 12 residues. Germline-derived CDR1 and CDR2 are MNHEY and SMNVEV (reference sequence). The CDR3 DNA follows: TGTGCCAGCAGCGTACAGGGGGGCGAGCAGTACTTC. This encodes CASSVQGGEQYF.

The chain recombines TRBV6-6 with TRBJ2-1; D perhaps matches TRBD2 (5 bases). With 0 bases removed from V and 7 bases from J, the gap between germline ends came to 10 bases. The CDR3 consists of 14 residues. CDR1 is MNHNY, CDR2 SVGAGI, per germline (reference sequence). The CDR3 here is CASSYSRTLNEQFF. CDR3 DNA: TGTGCCAGCAGTTACTCGAGGACTTTGAATGAGCAGTTCTTC.

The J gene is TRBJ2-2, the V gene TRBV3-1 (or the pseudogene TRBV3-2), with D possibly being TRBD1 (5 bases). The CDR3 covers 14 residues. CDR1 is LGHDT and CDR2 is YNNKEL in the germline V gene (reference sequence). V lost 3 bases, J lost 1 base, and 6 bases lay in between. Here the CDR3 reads CASSQQGNTGELFF. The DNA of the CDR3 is TGTGCCAGCAGCCAGCAGGGGAACACCGGGGAGCTGTTTTTT.

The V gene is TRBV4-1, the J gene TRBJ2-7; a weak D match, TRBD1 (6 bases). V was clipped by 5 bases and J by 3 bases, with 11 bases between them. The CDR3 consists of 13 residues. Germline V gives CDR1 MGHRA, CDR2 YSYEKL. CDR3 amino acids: CASSAGEIYEQYF. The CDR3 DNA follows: TGCGCCAGCAGCGCAGGGGAAATCTACGAGCAGTACTTC.